One T cell receptor (beta chain) is described in this entry. Study processing details: Amplification of reference gene primers provided the estimated nucleated cell counts. Assay used: immunoSEQ multiplex PCR; TCRdb lists only in-frame clones, some missing. Clone size and V and J calls were adopted from that table, with D and trimming inferred from the DNA. The data contain about 120,000 clones, approximately 85% of them singletons. This sample was included in a study of blood T cell repertoires in COVID-19. The wider study: Specimens from acute and convalescent COVID-19 originated in the United States, Italy and Spain. PBMCs, B-cell-depleted T cells, or T cells provided the cDNA or gDNA that made up the material.

Germline CDR1 reads SGHTA; CDR2 reads FQGNSA. The CDR3 totals 14 residues. Trimming shortened V by 3 bases and J by 4 bases, and 9 bases separated the two germline ends. The sequencing sample was made of peripheral blood. The source is a human donor in a cohort sampled during active COVID-19. The rearrangement links TRBV7-2 to TRBJ2-2, with D possibly matching TRBD1 (5 bases). For the CDR3, the DNA is TGTGCCAGCAGCTTCCAGGGATTCACCGGGGAGCTGTTTTTT. Protein sequence: CASSFQGFTGELFF. Using reference TRBV7-2 and TRBJ2-2 for the parts outside the CDR3, the full variable domain is GAGVSQSPSNKVTEKGKDVELRCDPISGHTALYWYRQSLGQGLEFLIYFQGNSAPDKSGLPSDRFSAERTGGSVSTLTIQRTQQEDSAVYLCASSFQGFTGELFFGEGSRLTVL.